The present TCR beta chain was sequenced within a study of shared clonotypes between healthy human individuals. Study-level background: The plates for each donor numbered three CD4 naive, three CD4 memory, two CD8 naive and one CD8 memory.

Comments on this clone: Its antigen is as yet unknown.

Under the authors' procedure: Filtering differed because ImmunoSEQ produced junction-only sequences that carried no quality scores. The repertoire was sequenced with immunoSEQ multiplex PCR; TCRdb's copy has only in-frame clones and lacks some. That table furnishes V, J and clone size, whereas the DNA furnished D and trimming. This sample has 2 million to 3 million clones, with roughly 93% found just once. The study's findings and limits: Relative to memory subsets, naive subsets generally showed larger estimated richness. Sampling covered nothing but blood. Tissue TCR repertoires likely differ from those found in blood.

The receptor comes from a man aged 18 to 29 in good health. Some clones in this sample may be carry-over from other donors' samples. Sequencing input: naive CD4+ T cells from PBMCs. Subset described: CD45RA+ positively selected.

CDR3 sequence reads: CASSLRGTSGRNYEQYF. The CDR3 DNA is TGTGCCAGCTCACTCCGTGGGACTAGCGGGAGAAACTACGAGCAGTACTTC. V is TRBV18 and J is TRBJ2-7; 14 bases line up with TRBD2. The CDR3 extends over 17 amino acids. The germline CDR1 and CDR2 sequences are KGHSH and LQKENI. Germline trimming cut 4 bases from V and 3 bases from J; bases unmatched to any gene: 8.